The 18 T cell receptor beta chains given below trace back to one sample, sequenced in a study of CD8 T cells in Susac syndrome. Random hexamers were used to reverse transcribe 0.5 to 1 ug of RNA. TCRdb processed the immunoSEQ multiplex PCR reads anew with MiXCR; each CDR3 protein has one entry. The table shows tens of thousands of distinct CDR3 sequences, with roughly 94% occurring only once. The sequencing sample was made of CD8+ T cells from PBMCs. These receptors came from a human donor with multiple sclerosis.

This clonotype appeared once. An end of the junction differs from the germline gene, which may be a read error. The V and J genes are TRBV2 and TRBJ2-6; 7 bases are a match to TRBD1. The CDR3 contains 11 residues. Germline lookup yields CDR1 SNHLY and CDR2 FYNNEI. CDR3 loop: CASREGQALTF. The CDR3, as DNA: TGTGCCAGCAGAGAAGGACAGGCCCTGACTTTC.

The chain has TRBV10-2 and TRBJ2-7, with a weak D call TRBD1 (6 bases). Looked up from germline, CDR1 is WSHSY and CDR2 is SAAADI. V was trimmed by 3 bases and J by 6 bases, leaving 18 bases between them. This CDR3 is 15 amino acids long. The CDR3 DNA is TGCGCCAGCAGTGATCTGGGGGCCCTATTGGGCGAGCAGTACTTC. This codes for CASSDLGALLGEQYF.

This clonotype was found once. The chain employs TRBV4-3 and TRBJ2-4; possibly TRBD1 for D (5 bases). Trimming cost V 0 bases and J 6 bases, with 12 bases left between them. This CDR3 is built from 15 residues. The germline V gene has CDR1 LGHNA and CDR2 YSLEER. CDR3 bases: TGCGCCAGCAGCCAAGATGAAGGGGATGGAAACATTCAGTACTTC. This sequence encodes CASSQDEGDGNIQYF.

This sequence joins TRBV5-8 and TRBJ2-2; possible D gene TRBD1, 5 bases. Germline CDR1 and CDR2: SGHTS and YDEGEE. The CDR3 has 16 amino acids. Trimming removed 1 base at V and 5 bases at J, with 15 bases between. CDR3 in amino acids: CASSLLGQGGTGELFF. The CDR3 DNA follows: TGTGCCAGCAGCTTGTTGGGGCAGGGCGGAACCGGGGAGCTGTTTTTT.

The CDR3 is CASTTTGSYGYTF. CDR3 DNA: TGTGCCAGCACCACGACAGGGTCGTACGGCTACACCTTC. V usage is TRBV6-1 and J usage is TRBJ1-2, with 7 bases lining up with TRBD1. The CDR3 contains 13 residues. Trimming at V came to 7 bases and at J to 8 bases, leaving 10 bases not matched to a gene. Germline-derived CDR1 and CDR2 are MNHNS and SASEGT.

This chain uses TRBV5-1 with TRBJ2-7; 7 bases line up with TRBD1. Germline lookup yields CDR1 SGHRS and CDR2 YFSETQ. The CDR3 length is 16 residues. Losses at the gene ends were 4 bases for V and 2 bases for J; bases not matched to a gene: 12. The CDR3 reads CASSPIQGTPTYEQYF. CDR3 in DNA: TGCGCCAGCAGCCCCATACAGGGGACCCCGACCTACGAGCAGTACTTC. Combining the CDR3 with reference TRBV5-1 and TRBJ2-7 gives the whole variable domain KAGVTQTPRYLIKTRGQQVTLSCSPISGHRSVSWYQQTPGQGLQFLFEYFSETQRNKGNFPGRFSGRQFSNSRSEMNVSTLELGDSALYLCASSPIQGTPTYEQYFGPGTRLTVT.

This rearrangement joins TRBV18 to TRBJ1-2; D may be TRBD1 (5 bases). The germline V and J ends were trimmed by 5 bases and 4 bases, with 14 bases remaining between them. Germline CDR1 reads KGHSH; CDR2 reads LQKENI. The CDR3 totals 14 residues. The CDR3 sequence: CASSTPGPGYGYTF. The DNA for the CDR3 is TGTGCCAGCTCAACTCCGGGACCGGGCTATGGCTACACCTTC.

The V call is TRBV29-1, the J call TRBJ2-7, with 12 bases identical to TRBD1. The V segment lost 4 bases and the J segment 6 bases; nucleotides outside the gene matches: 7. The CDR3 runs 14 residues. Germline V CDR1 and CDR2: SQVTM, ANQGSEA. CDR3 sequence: CSVVPGTGGREQYF. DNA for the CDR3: TGCAGCGTTGTACCCGGGACAGGGGGCCGCGAGCAGTACTTC.

CDR3 residues: CASSIDPTANLQETQYF. The CDR3 nucleotides read TGTGCCAGTAGTATAGATCCGACCGCAAACCTTCAAGAGACCCAGTACTTC. The chain carries TRBV19 and TRBJ2-5; D gene ambiguous. Germline CDR1 is LNHDA and CDR2 is SQIVND (reference sequence). V was clipped by 0 bases and J by 2 bases, with 16 bases between them. CDR3 length: 17 residues.

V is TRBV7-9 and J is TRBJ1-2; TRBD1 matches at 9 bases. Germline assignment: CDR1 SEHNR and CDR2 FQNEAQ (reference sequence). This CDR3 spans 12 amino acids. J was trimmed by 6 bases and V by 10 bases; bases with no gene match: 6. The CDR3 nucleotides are TGTGCCACCAGGGACAGGGCAGATGGCTACACCTTC. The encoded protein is CATRDRADGYTF.

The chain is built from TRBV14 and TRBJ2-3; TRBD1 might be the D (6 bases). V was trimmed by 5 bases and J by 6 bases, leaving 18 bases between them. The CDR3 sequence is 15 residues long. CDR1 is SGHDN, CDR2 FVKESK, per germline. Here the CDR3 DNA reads TGTGCCAGCAGCAGGGGGACCCTAGATTCGGATACGCAGTATTTT. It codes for CASSRGTLDSDTQYF.

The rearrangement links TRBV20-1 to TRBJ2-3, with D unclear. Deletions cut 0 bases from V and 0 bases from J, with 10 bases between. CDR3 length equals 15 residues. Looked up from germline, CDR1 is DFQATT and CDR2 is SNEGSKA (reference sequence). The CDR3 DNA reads TGCAGTGCTAGAGATAACGGCGGTAGCACAGATACGCAGTATTTT. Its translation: CSARDNGGSTDTQYF.

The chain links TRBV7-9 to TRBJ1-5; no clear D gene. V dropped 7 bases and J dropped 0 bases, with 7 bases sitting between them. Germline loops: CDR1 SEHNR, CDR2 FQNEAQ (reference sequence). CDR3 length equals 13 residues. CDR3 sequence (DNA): TGTGCCAGCAACACCAATAGCAATCAGCCCCAGCATTTT. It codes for CASNTNSNQPQHF.

CDR3 in DNA: TGTGCCAGCAGTCCCTACGGGAACACTGAAGCTTTCTTT. Translating gives CASSPYGNTEAFF. The gene calls are TRBV6-5 and TRBJ1-1; D not certain. Germline loops: CDR1 MNHEY, CDR2 SVGAGI. V gave up 5 bases and J gave up 1 base, with 8 bases separating them. The CDR3 runs 13 residues.

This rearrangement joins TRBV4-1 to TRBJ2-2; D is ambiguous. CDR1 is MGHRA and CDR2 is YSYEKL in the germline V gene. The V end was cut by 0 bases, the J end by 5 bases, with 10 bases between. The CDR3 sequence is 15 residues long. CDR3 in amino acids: CASSQDPGPTGELFF. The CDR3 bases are TGCGCCAGCAGCCAAGACCCAGGACCTACCGGGGAGCTGTTTTTT.

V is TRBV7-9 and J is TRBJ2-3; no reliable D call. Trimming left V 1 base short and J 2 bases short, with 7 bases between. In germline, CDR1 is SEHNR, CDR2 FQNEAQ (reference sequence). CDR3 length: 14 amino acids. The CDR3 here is CASSLDLNTDTQYF. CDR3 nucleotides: TGTGCCAGCAGCTTAGACTTAAACACAGATACGCAGTATTTT.

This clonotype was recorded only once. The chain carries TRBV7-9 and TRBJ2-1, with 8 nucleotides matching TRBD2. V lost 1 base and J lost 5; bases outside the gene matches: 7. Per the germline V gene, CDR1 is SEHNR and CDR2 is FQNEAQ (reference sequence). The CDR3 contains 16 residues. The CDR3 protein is CASSLDLRGVDNEQFF. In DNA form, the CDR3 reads TGTGCCAGCAGCTTAGATCTGCGGGGGGTAGACAATGAGCAGTTCTTC.

Written as DNA, the CDR3 is TGTGCCAGCAGCTTAAGCTGGGGGCAGTACGAGCAGTACTTC. Translated: CASSLSWGQYEQYF. The chain is built from TRBV7-9 and TRBJ2-7, with D possibly matching TRBD1 (6 bases). Germline CDR1 and CDR2: SEHNR and FQNEAQ (reference sequence). The CDR3 sequence is 14 residues long. The V end lost 2 bases, the J end lost 4 bases, and 12 bases lay between the germline ends.